Below, 7 T cell receptor beta chains from the same sample are listed, as sequenced in a study of beta chain features in type 1 diabetes. Expressed TCRB transcripts were sequenced, since all the RNA that had been isolated was reverse transcribed. Measured with immunoSEQ multiplex PCR; TCRdb has only the in-frame clones, and not every one. The repertoire holds about 620,000 clones, roughly a sixth seen once, with approximately 0.087% in the top ten. Sequencing used naive CD4+ T cells from blood. The receptors come from a man aged 18 to 29 in good health.

The CDR3 is CASSQGQGRAYEQYF. DNA of the CDR3: TGCGCCAGCAGTCAGGGTCAAGGCAGGGCGTACGAGCAGTACTTC. This chain connects TRBV23-1 to TRBJ2-7; a weak D match, TRBD1 (5 bases). TRBV23-1 qualifies as an ORF whose function is uncertain. V was clipped by 3 bases and J by 4 bases, with 16 bases between them. This CDR3 contains 15 residues.

A few counts support this clone. V and J are TRBV30 and TRBJ2-6, with D perhaps being TRBD1 or TRBD2 (5 bases each). This CDR3 region has 20 residues. V was cut by 0 bases and J by 1 base, with 22 bases left in between. Germline CDR1 is GTSNPN and CDR2 is SVGIG (reference sequence). The CDR3 protein is CAWSVRGRESWGSGANVLTF. The CDR3 DNA sequence: TGTGCCTGGAGTGTACGGGGCAGGGAATCATGGGGGTCTGGGGCCAACGTCCTGACTTTC.

With respect to this clone: Germline is not matched at one junction end, which may reflect a read error. The CDR3 spells CAWSQDRGSNNSPLHF. In DNA form, the CDR3 reads TGTGCCTGGTCACAGGACAGGGGCTCCAATAATTCACCCCTCCACTTT. The rearrangement joins TRBV30 to TRBJ1-6; the match to TRBD1 covers 9 bases. Per germline, CDR1 GTSNPN and CDR2 SVGIG (reference sequence). The CDR3 is made up of 16 amino acids.

The chain is built from TRBV29-1 and TRBJ2-4; 7 positions match TRBD1. CDR3 length: 12 residues. The V and J ends lost 6 bases and 4 bases, in that order; junction bases with no gene match: 3. Germline-derived CDR1 and CDR2 are SQVTM and ANQGSEA. This chain's CDR3 is CSVLGQKNIQYF. Written as DNA, the CDR3 is TGCAGCGTGTTGGGACAGAAAAACATTCAGTACTTC.

This clone has just a few counts. In DNA, the CDR3 is TGTGCCAGCAGCTCGGACAGGAAAAGAAACAATGAGCAGTTCTTC. Its translation: CASSSDRKRNNEQFF. This chain links TRBV2 with TRBJ2-1, with TRBD1 identical over 7 bases. From germline, CDR1 is SNHLY and CDR2 FYNNEI. The trim removed 6 bases at V and 5 bases at J, leaving 10 bases unmatched. This CDR3 has 15 residues.

CDR3 in amino acids: CASSYSEGSNEQFF. Here the CDR3 DNA reads TGTGCCAGCAGTTACTCGGAGGGGTCCAATGAGCAGTTCTTC. The V gene is TRBV6-5, the J gene TRBJ2-1; possible D gene TRBD2, 6 bases. The CDR3 has 14 amino acids. Trimming shortened V by 0 bases and J by 6 bases, and 9 bases separated the two germline ends. Germline V gives CDR1 MNHEY, CDR2 SVGAGI.

This clone was picked up a small number of times. Other DNA sequences from this sample encode an identical CDR3 as well. The rearrangement links TRBV7-9 to TRBJ1-1; 8 bases agree with TRBD1. The ends lost 3 bases at V and 0 bases at J; junction bases unmatched: 6. The CDR3 is 16 amino acids. Germline CDR1 reads SEHNR; CDR2 reads FQNEAQ (reference sequence). CDR3 bases: TGTGCCAGCAGCTTCAGGACAGGGTCCATGAACACTGAAGCTTTCTTT. Amino acid sequence: CASSFRTGSMNTEAFF.